What follows describes a single T cell receptor beta chain. The assay was immunoSEQ multiplex PCR, and TCRdb's table has in-frame clones only and misses some. Altogether about 81,000 clones are present, more than 85% being singletons, with the ten largest covering over 11%. These data come from a study of OX40 agonist ivuxolimab in advanced cancers. Germline CDR1 and CDR2: MNHEY and SVGAGI. V shed 5 bases and J shed 5 bases, with 12 bases lying between them. The CDR3 totals 13 residues. The V gene is TRBV6-5, the J gene TRBJ1-1; D is ambiguous. The material was CD4+ or CD8+ T cells sorted from blood, obtained in a trial of the OX40 agonist ivuxolimab. This TCR derives from an adult with an advanced solid tumor such as melanoma, head and neck, liver or kidney cancer. CDR3 in DNA: TGTGCCAGCAGTCCTTGGTCCTTAACTGAAGCTTTCTTT. Protein sequence: CASSPWSLTEAFF.